These T cell receptor beta chains were read from a single sample in a study of T cells expressing NK-cell markers. Using the 5' RACE reads, TCRdb records one entry per CDR3 protein without DNA. This table holds 550,000 to 600,000 distinct CDR3 sequences. Sequences were obtained from blood T cells: a sorted CD56 or NKG2C T cell subset, CD4+ or CD8+ T cells, or bulk PBMC T cells (not recorded which). The receptors stem from a man younger than 30 in good health. Each CDR3 is given with its conserved first and last residue.

V	J	CDR3
TRBV9	TRBJ2-2	CASSVGSGEELFF
TRBV5-1	TRBJ1-1	CASRYAWAMNTEAFF
TRBV28	TRBJ2-2	CASSFPGTDPTAKVGELFF
TRBV4-3	TRBJ2-5	CASSQVGQQPQETQYF
TRBV29-1	TRBJ2-3	CSVRDLDTDTQYF
TRBV7-9	TRBJ1-5	CASSLGPAGASNQPQHF
TRBV12-3/TRBV12-4	TRBJ1-3	CASSLGQGNTIYF
TRBV2	TRBJ2-3	CASSGPRQGSTDTQYF
TRBV9	TRBJ2-7	CASSAGTRDEQYF
TRBV7-2	TRBJ1-1	CASSLGGGIEAFF
TRBV2	TRBJ2-5	CASSAVSGSTETQYF
TRBV29-1	TRBJ1-1	CSVERAVGMNTEAFF
TRBV5-1	TRBJ2-3	CASSLARDPRDTQYF
TRBV20-1	TRBJ2-3	CSAFLAGGRDTQYF